The T cell receptor beta chain under discussion was sequenced for a study of blood T cell repertoires in COVID-19. Study as a whole: The United States, Italy and Spain provided the acute and convalescent COVID-19 samples. Sources were T cells, B-cell-depleted T cells, or PBMCs; the material itself was cDNA or gDNA.

V shed 6 bases and J 4 bases; nucleotides not matched to a gene: 12. CDR1 and CDR2 (germline): SEHNR, FQNEAQ (reference sequence). The CDR3 has 19 residues. This table comes from immunoSEQ multiplex PCR, and its TCRdb copy is limited to in-frame clones, with some not included. The data contain 200,000 to 250,000 clones, about 87% of them singletons. This TCR was recovered from a man aged 25 to 40 with COVID-19, enrolled during active disease. Sample: peripheral blood. The V call is TRBV7-9, the J call TRBJ2-1, with TRBD2 identical over 16 bases. CDR3 protein: CASRPGTSGRGYLYNEQFF. In nucleotides, the CDR3 is TGTGCCAGCAGACCCGGGACTAGCGGGAGGGGGTATCTTTACAATGAGCAGTTCTTC.